This T cell receptor beta chain was recovered during a study of T cell changes during pregnancy in multiple sclerosis. Measured with immunoSEQ multiplex PCR; TCRdb has only the in-frame clones, and not every one. Among tens of thousands of clones, approximately 92% were seen once, and the ten largest hold 0.95% to 1%. Germline V gene lookup returns CDR1 SEHNR and CDR2 FQNEAQ (reference sequence). The CDR3 has 14 amino acids. V was pared by 5 bases and J by 5 bases, with 5 bases of the junction left unmatched. The starting material was peripheral blood, obtained after pregnancy. The sequence was collected from a female donor with multiple sclerosis, enrolled in a pregnancy study. The V and J genes are TRBV7-9 and TRBJ1-5, with TRBD1 identical over 8 bases. The CDR3 DNA follows: TGTGCCAGCAGCCAGGACAGGGATGATCAGCCCCAGCATTTT. It is translated as CASSQDRDDQPQHF.